One and the same sample provided the 16 T cell receptor beta chains below, sequenced in a study of blood T cell repertoires in COVID-19. Only in-frame clones appear in the TCRdb table, and some are missing; sequencing was by immunoSEQ multiplex PCR. The sample has over 60,000 clones; roughly 90% are singletons. Sequencing was performed on peripheral blood. These receptors were taken from a woman aged 80 or over with active or convalescent COVID-19.

Here the CDR3 reads CASSRQGSGSYEQYF. DNA for the CDR3: TGTGCCAGCAGCCGACAGGGGTCGGGCTCCTACGAGCAGTACTTC. The rearrangement uses TRBV28 and TRBJ2-7, with 8 nucleotides matching TRBD1. The germline V gene encodes CDR1 MDHEN and CDR2 SYDVKM. With V trimmed by 6 bases and J by 0 bases, 7 bases remained unmatched. The CDR3 runs 15 residues.

The rearrangement uses TRBV9 and TRBJ1-1; D gene unclear. There are 13 residues in the CDR3. Looked up from germline, CDR1 is SGDLS and CDR2 is YYNGEE. The ends were cut back, 0 bases at V and 1 base at J, with 4 bases in the middle. The CDR3 DNA reads as TGTGCCAGCAGCGTAGGGCCGAACACTGAAGCTTTCTTT. Its protein product is CASSVGPNTEAFF.

The chain links TRBV21-1 to TRBJ1-2; the table gives TRBD1 as D, unverified against the DNA. TRBV21-1 is listed as a pseudogene. This CDR3 has 19 residues. CDR3 sequence: CASSKASTGVHKANYGYTF. In DNA form, the CDR3 reads TGTGCCAGCAGCAAAGCCAGTACAGGGGTTCATAAAGCTAACTATGGCTACACCTTC.

The chain uses TRBV27 and TRBJ2-2; D gene uncertain. Germline V gene sequence: CDR1 MNHEY, CDR2 SMNVEV (reference sequence). Trimming removed 5 bases from V and 1 base from J, with 14 bases in between. The CDR3 has 16 residues. The CDR3 sequence: CASSKPYLGNTGELFF. In DNA form, the CDR3 reads TGTGCCAGCAGTAAACCTTACCTCGGGAACACCGGGGAGCTGTTTTTT.

V usage is TRBV30 and J usage is TRBJ1-1; maybe TRBD1 (6 bases). V was trimmed by 0 bases and J by 6 bases, leaving 20 bases between them. The CDR3 sequence is 16 residues long. CDR1 and CDR2 (germline): GTSNPN, SVGIG (reference sequence). The CDR3 DNA follows: TGTGCCTGGAGTGTCAACAGGGTCAGACCCGTTTCTGAAGCTTTCTTT. It encodes CAWSVNRVRPVSEAFF.

The rearrangement uses TRBV2 and TRBJ2-3; 7 nucleotides align to TRBD2. This CDR3 comprises 13 residues. The germline V gene encodes CDR1 SNHLY and CDR2 FYNNEI. The V gene end was trimmed by 4 bases and the J gene end by 4 bases; junction bases not matched to a gene: 2. The CDR3 sequence: CASSGLAADTQYF. Written as DNA, the CDR3 is TGTGCCAGCAGTGGACTAGCCGCAGATACGCAGTATTTT.

The chain links TRBV19 to TRBJ2-1; maybe TRBD2 (5 bases). Trimming took off 3 bases at V and 7 bases at J, with 13 bases between the two ends. From germline, CDR1 is LNHDA and CDR2 SQIVND (reference sequence). The CDR3 consists of 14 residues. The CDR3 region has the DNA TGTGCCAGTAGTATTGAGGACTTTAAGAATGAGCAGTTCTTC. Translating it yields CASSIEDFKNEQFF. Variable domain in full (rest from reference TRBV19 and TRBJ2-1): DGGITQSPKYLFRKEGQNVTLSCEQNLNHDAMYWYRQDPGQGLRLIYYSQIVNDFQKGDIAEGYSVSREKKESFPLTVTSAQKNPTAFYLCASSIEDFKNEQFFGPGTRLTVL.

The chain employs TRBV7-9 and TRBJ1-3; 7 positions match TRBD1. Germline V gene sequence: CDR1 SEHNR, CDR2 FQNEAQ (reference sequence). The length of the CDR3 is 15 residues. The V gene end was trimmed by 4 bases and the J gene end by 2 bases; junction bases not matched to a gene: 5. CDR3 sequence (DNA): TGTGCCAGCAGCTATCGGCAGGGGGCTGGAAACACCATATATTTT. Amino acid sequence: CASSYRQGAGNTIYF.

The chain uses TRBV18 and TRBJ1-2; 7 nucleotides match TRBD1. V was clipped by 3 bases and J by 5 bases; unmatched bases: 6. This CDR3 is 14 amino acids long. Germline V gene lookup returns CDR1 KGHSH and CDR2 LQKENI. CDR3 nucleotides: TGTGCCAGCTCACCGGCGGGACAGCCATATGGCTACACCTTC. Amino acids: CASSPAGQPYGYTF.

This CDR3 is CASSEEYRAFF. CDR3 sequence (DNA): TGTGCCAGCAGTGAAGAATATCGGGCTTTCTTT. The chain carries TRBV2 and TRBJ1-1; the D is unclear. Germline lookup yields CDR1 SNHLY and CDR2 FYNNEI. Trimming removed 1 base from V and 11 bases from J, with 8 bases in between. This CDR3 region has 11 residues.

The V and J genes are TRBV18 and TRBJ2-7, with 7 bases aligning to TRBD2. Germline CDR1 and CDR2: KGHSH and LQKENI. This CDR3 is 14 amino acids long. Trimming cost V 1 base and J 3 bases; bases outside gene matches: 3. In nucleotides, the CDR3 is TGTGCCAGCTCACCACGCGGGGAGGGCTACGAGCAGTACTTC. Encoded protein: CASSPRGEGYEQYF.

The chain couples TRBV18 to TRBJ1-1; 7 bases agree with TRBD1. The V gene end was trimmed by 4 bases and the J gene end by 10 bases; junction bases not matched to a gene: 6. From germline, CDR1 is KGHSH and CDR2 LQKENI. There are 12 residues in the CDR3. CDR3 sequence reads: CASSLITGAAFF. As DNA, the CDR3 is TGTGCCAGCTCACTTATTACAGGGGCAGCTTTCTTT.

This CDR3 is CASSQDRGRSYEQYF. For the CDR3, the DNA is TGCGCCAGCAGCCAAGACAGGGGGCGGTCCTACGAGCAGTACTTC. The chain combines TRBV4-3 with TRBJ2-7; TRBD1 matches 8 bases. Germline V gene sequence: CDR1 LGHNA, CDR2 YSLEER. V was clipped by 0 bases and J by 1 base; unmatched bases: 2. CDR3 length: 15 amino acids.

The chain carries TRBV15 and TRBJ1-2, with D unclear. Trimming pared 1 base from V and 3 bases from J, leaving 9 bases between. This CDR3 region has 14 residues. Looked up from germline, CDR1 is LNHNV and CDR2 is YYDKDF (reference sequence). The CDR3 loop is CATSRGGSYYGYTF. Written as DNA, the CDR3 is TGTGCCACCAGCAGAGGCGGGAGTTACTATGGCTACACCTTC.

The rearrangement joins TRBV5-5 to TRBJ1-2; the D is unclear. This CDR3 has 13 amino acids. Trimming removed 4 bases at V and 7 bases at J, with 14 bases between. Germline CDR1 SGHKS, CDR2 YYEKEE (reference sequence). In nucleotides, the CDR3 is TGTGCCAGCAGCCTAGACCACCGCTTTGGCTACACCTTC. The encoded protein is CASSLDHRFGYTF.

The DNA for the CDR3 is TGTGCCAGCAGCCCCACGAACCGGAATTCACCCCTCCACTTT. Its protein is CASSPTNRNSPLHF. The chain uses TRBV7-9 and TRBJ1-6; unclear D gene. Germline V gene sequence: CDR1 SEHNR, CDR2 FQNEAQ (reference sequence). Deletions cut 5 bases from V and 7 bases from J, with 12 bases between. This CDR3 contains 14 residues.